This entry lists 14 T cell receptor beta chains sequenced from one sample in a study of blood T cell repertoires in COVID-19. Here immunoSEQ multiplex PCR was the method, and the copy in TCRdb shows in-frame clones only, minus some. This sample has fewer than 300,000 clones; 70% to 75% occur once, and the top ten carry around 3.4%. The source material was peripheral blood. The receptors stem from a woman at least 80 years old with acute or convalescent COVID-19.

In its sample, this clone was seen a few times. CDR3 in amino acids: CASSLQPGYSGNTIYF. The CDR3 region has the DNA TGTGCCAGCAGCTTACAACCGGGGTACTCTGGAAACACCATATATTTT. The chain links TRBV7-2 to TRBJ1-3; D is unclear. V lost 2 bases and J lost 0, with 11 bases in between. CDR3 length: 16 amino acids. Germline V gene lookup returns CDR1 SGHTA and CDR2 FQGNSA.

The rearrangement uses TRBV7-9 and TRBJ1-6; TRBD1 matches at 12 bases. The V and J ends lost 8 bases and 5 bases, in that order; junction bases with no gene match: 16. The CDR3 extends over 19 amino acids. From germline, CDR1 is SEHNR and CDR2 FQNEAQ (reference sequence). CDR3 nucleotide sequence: TGTGCCAGCCACTCTCCGGGACAGGGGGCGGACCTTCATAATTCACCCCTCCACTTT. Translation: CASHSPGQGADLHNSPLHF.

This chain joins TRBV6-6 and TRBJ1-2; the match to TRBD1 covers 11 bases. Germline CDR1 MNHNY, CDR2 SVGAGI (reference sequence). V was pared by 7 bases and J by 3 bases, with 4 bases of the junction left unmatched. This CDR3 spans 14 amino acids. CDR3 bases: TGTGCCAGCACTAGGACAGGGGGCGACTATGGCTACACCTTC. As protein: CASTRTGGDYGYTF.

CDR3 region: CASSMGSSGGLRFEAFF. CDR3 coding DNA: TGCGCCAGCAGCATGGGGTCCTCGGGAGGGCTCCGCTTTGAAGCTTTCTTT. The rearrangement joins TRBV5-1 to TRBJ1-1; D unresolved. The germline gives CDR1 SGHRS, CDR2 YFSETQ. CDR3 length equals 17 residues. Trimming removed 4 bases from V and 7 bases from J, with 26 bases in between.

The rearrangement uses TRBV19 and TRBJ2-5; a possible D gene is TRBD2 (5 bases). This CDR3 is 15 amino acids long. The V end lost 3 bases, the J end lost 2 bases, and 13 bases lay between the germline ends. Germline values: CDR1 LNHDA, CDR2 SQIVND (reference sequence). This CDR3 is CASSMATDSQETQYF. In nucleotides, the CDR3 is TGTGCCAGTAGTATGGCGACGGACTCTCAAGAGACCCAGTACTTC.

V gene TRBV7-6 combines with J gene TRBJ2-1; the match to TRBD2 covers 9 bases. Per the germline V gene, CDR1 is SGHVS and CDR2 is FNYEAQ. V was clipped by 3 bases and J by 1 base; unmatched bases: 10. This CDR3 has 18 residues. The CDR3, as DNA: TGTGCCAGCAGCTTGGGTACCCCTAGCGGGATTTCCTACAATGAGCAGTTCTTC. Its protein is CASSLGTPSGISYNEQFF.

CDR3 in amino acids: CATSRDQGLSYEQYF. The CDR3 nucleotides are TGTGCCACCAGCAGAGATCAGGGTTTATCCTACGAGCAGTACTTC. J is TRBJ2-7 and V is TRBV15, with a tentative D call TRBD1 (5 bases). V was trimmed by 0 bases and J by 1 base, leaving 10 bases between them. The CDR3 has 15 residues. CDR1 is LNHNV, CDR2 YYDKDF, per germline (reference sequence). The complete variable domain, with remaining parts taken from reference TRBV15 and TRBJ2-7, reads DAMVIQNPRYQVTQFGKPVTLSCSQTLNHNVMYWYQQKSSQAPKLLFHYYDKDFNNEADTPDNFQSRRPNTSFCFLDIRSPGLGDTAMYLCATSRDQGLSYEQYFGPGTRLTVT.

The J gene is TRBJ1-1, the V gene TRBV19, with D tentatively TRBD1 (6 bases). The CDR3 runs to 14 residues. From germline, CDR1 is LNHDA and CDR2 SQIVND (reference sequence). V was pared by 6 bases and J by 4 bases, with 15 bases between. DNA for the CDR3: TGTGCCAGTAGGATGACAGGCAAAATCACTGAAGCTTTCTTT. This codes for CASRMTGKITEAFF.

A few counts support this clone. The CDR3 sequence is CASSYSGRGRGEQYF. The CDR3 DNA is TGTGCCAGCAGTTACTCGGGACGGGGGAGAGGGGAGCAGTACTTC. J is TRBJ2-7 and V is TRBV6-2 or TRBV6-3; D possibly corresponds to TRBD2 (6 bases). CDR1 is MNHEY, CDR2 SVGEGT, per germline. Between the trimmed V and J ends, which lost 0 bases and 7 bases, there was a span of 16 bases. The CDR3 length is 15 residues.

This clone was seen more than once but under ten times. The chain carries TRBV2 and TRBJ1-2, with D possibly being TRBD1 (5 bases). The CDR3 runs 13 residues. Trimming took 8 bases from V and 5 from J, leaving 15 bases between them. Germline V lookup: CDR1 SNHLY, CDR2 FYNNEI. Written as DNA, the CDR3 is TGTGCCAGCCAGAATTCAGGGTCTTATGGCTACACCTTC. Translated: CASQNSGSYGYTF.

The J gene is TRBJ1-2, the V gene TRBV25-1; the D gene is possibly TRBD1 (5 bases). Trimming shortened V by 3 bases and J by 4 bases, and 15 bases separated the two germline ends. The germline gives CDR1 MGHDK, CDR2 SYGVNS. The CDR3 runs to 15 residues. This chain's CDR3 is CASSEGQGIFYGYTF. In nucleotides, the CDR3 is TGTGCCAGCAGTGAGGGGCAGGGTATCTTCTATGGCTACACCTTC.

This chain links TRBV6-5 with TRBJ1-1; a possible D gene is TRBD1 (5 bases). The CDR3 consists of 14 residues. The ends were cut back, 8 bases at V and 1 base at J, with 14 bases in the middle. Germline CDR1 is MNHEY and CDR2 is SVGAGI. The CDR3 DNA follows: TGTGCCAGCGGTTCCCTCGGGGGGAACACTGAAGCTTTCTTT. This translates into CASGSLGGNTEAFF.

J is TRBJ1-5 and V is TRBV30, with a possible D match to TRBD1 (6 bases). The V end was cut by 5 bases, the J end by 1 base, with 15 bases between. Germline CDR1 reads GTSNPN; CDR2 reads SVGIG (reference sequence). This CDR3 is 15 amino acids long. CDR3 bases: TGTGCCTGGGGGAGGGGGGGGCACAGCAATCAGCCCCAGCATTTT. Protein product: CAWGRGGHSNQPQHF.

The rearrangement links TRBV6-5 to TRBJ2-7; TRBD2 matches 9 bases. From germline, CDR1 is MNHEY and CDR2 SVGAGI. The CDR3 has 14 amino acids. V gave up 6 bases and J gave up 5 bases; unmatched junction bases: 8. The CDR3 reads CASSEGLAIHEQYF. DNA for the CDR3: TGTGCCAGCAGCGAGGGACTAGCTATCCACGAGCAGTACTTC.